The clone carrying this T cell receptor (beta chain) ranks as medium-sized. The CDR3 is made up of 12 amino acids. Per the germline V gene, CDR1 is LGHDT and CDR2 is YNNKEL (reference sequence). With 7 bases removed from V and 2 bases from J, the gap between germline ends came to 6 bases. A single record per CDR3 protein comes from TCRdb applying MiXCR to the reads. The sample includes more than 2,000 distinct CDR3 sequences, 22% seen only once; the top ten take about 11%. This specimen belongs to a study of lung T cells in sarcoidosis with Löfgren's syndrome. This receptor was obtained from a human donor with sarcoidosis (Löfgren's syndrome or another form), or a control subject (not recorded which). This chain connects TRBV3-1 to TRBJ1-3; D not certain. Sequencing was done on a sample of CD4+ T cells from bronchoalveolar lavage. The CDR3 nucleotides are TGTGCCAGCAAACTGACTGGAAACACCATATATTTT. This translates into CASKLTGNTIYF.